Below are 13 T cell receptor beta chains sequenced from a single sample in a study of blood T cells in healthy people across ages. A second PCR of 7 to 11 cycles used a sample-barcoded 5' primer and a J-beta primer mix. TCRdb processed the 5' RACE reads anew with MiXCR; each CDR3 protein has one entry. Altogether about 1.1 million distinct CDR3 sequences are present, 35% to 40% being singletons, with the ten largest covering 13%. Sequenced material: blood. The receptors come from a man aged 18-30 years in good health.

V and J are TRBV20-1 and TRBJ1-1; no clear D. V was trimmed by 4 bases and J by 6 bases, leaving 12 bases between them. The CDR3 length is 12 residues. CDR1 and CDR2 from the germline V gene are DFQATT and SNEGSKA (reference sequence). The CDR3 sequence is CSATPTVAEAFF. In DNA, the CDR3 is TGCAGTGCTACCCCAACGGTGGCTGAAGCTTTCTTT.

CDR3 bases: TGTGCCAGCAGCCCGACAGGCTCAGCTAACTATGGCTACACCTTC. It encodes CASSPTGSANYGYTF. V usage is TRBV7-3 and J usage is TRBJ1-2; TRBD1 is a possible D gene (6 bases). The CDR3 length is 15 residues. From germline, CDR1 is SGHTA and CDR2 FQGTGA. The ends were cut back, 5 bases at V and 0 bases at J, with 13 bases in the middle. The full variable domain, its missing parts supplied by reference TRBV7-3 and TRBJ1-2, is GAGVSQTPSNKVTEKGKYVELRCDPISGHTALYWYRQSLGQGPEFLIYFQGTGAADDSGLPNDRFFAVRPEGSVSTLKIQRTERGDSAVYLCASSPTGSANYGYTFGSGTRLTVV.

This clonotype was counted once. V usage is TRBV5-6 and J usage is TRBJ1-6; 8 bases are a match to TRBD1. The V and J ends lost 6 bases and 5 bases, in that order; junction bases with no gene match: 7. Germline CDR1 SGHDT, CDR2 YYEEEE. The CDR3 is 15 residues long. As DNA, the CDR3 is TGTGCCAGCAACCAACTGGACAGGGATAATTCACCCCTCCACTTT. Protein: CASNQLDRDNSPLHF.

There are a few counts of this clonotype. The rearrangement links TRBV12-3 or TRBV12-4 to TRBJ2-5; D possibly matches TRBD1 or TRBD2 (6 bases each). V was clipped by 7 bases and J by 4 bases, with 22 bases between them. This CDR3 spans 16 amino acids. CDR3 sequence (DNA): TGTGCCAGCACCCCCTTAGGGGGGAATAAGGTAGAGACCCAGTACTTC. Amino acid sequence: CASTPLGGNKVETQYF.

This clonotype has more than one count but fewer than ten. This chain uses TRBV10-3 with TRBJ1-1; a possible D gene is TRBD1 (6 bases). The CDR3 loop spans 13 amino acids. V was clipped by 11 bases and J by 5 bases, with 18 bases between them. Germline V gene sequence: CDR1 ENHRY, CDR2 SYGVKD. CDR3 coding DNA: TGTGCCGCCCTACAGGGAAGGGAGACTGAAGCTTTCTTT. It specifies CAALQGRETEAFF.

This clonotype was seen just once. The CDR3 is CASSLSQPGLANSDIYNEQFF. DNA for the CDR3: TGTGCCAGCAGTTTGTCCCAACCGGGACTAGCGAACTCCGACATCTACAATGAGCAGTTCTTC. The chain carries TRBV28 and TRBJ2-1; 10 nucleotides match TRBD2. This CDR3 has 21 amino acids. With V trimmed by 3 bases and J by 3 bases, 20 bases remained unmatched. CDR1 is MDHEN, CDR2 SYDVKM, per germline.

V usage is TRBV7-6 and J usage is TRBJ2-1; unclear D gene. Germline CDR1 and CDR2: SGHVS and FNYEAQ. Trimming took 4 bases from V and 8 from J, leaving 12 bases between them. The CDR3 spans 13 residues. CDR3 amino acids: CASSWTFVDEQFF. DNA of the CDR3: TGTGCCAGCAGCTGGACCTTCGTGGATGAGCAGTTCTTC.

This clonotype has just a few counts. The genes are TRBV6-5 and TRBJ2-7; TRBD1 matches 7 bases. The CDR3 covers 15 residues. Looked up from germline, CDR1 is MNHEY and CDR2 is SVGAGI. V was clipped by 5 bases and J by 5 bases; unmatched bases: 12. In DNA, the CDR3 is TGTGCCAGCAGTCGTGGGGTGAGACAGGGACACGAGCAGTACTTC. This gives the protein CASSRGVRQGHEQYF.

This sequence joins TRBV5-1 and TRBJ2-2, with D perhaps TRBD1 or TRBD2 (5 bases each). This CDR3 contains 14 residues. CDR1 and CDR2 (germline): SGHRS, YFSETQ. The V end was cut by 4 bases, the J end by 1 base, with 8 bases between. The CDR3 here is CASSGTLNTGELFF. CDR3 in DNA: TGCGCCAGCAGCGGGACGTTGAACACCGGGGAGCTGTTTTTT.

The chain uses TRBV6-5 and TRBJ1-2, with 7 bases lining up with TRBD1. Trimming at V came to 5 bases and at J to 1 base, leaving 7 bases not matched to a gene. Germline lookup yields CDR1 MNHEY and CDR2 SVGAGI. The CDR3 sequence is 15 residues long. The CDR3 sequence is CASSPGGSHNYGYTF. Written as DNA, the CDR3 is TGTGCCAGCAGTCCAGGGGGAAGCCATAACTATGGCTACACCTTC.

The chain employs TRBV27 and TRBJ1-1, with 7 positions matching TRBD1. Trimming took 8 bases from V and 5 from J; bases not matched to a gene: 8. This CDR3 spans 13 amino acids. Germline V gene lookup returns CDR1 MNHEY and CDR2 SMNVEV (reference sequence). The DNA for the CDR3 is TGTGCCAGCCAGAGGGACAGATCTACTGAAGCTTTCTTT. Translated: CASQRDRSTEAFF.

This clonotype was seen a handful of times. The V and J genes are TRBV25-1 and TRBJ1-4; no firm D call. V was pared by 8 bases and J by 14 bases, with 18 bases between. CDR1 is MGHDK, CDR2 SYGVNS, per germline. CDR3 size: 12 residues. The CDR3 spells CASRERVGVLFF. The CDR3 bases are TGTGCCAGCCGCGAAAGGGTCGGGGTCCTGTTTTTT.

The chain couples TRBV5-1 to TRBJ2-1; 8 bases line up with TRBD2. This CDR3 contains 16 residues. J was trimmed by 3 bases and V by 4 bases; bases with no gene match: 9. The germline V gene encodes CDR1 SGHRS and CDR2 YFSETQ. The CDR3 nucleotides are TGCGCCAGCAGCAGGGATAGCGGGGCGCTCTACAATGAGCAGTTCTTC. Translating it yields CASSRDSGALYNEQFF.